These T cell receptor beta chains were read from a single sample in a study of shared clonotypes between healthy human individuals. Some clones are missing from TCRdb's copy, which holds only in-frame ones; the method was immunoSEQ multiplex PCR. The sample has roughly 2.5 million clones, around 94% seen once. Sequenced sample: naive CD4+ T cells sorted from blood. These receptor sequences come from a man aged 18-30 years in good health. Each CDR3 is given with its conserved first and last residue. A D gene is named only where the DNA matches it firmly. Clone size is not always given. Where it is, it says once, few, many or a class for expanded clones.

DNA,CDR3,size,J,V,D
TGTGCCTGGAGTGGGGGACGGGGGATTTACAATGAGCAGTTCTTC,CAWSGGRGIYNEQFF,NA,TRBJ2-1,TRBV30,NA
TGTGCCAGCAGCCAAGGCGGGGCACAAGAGACCCAGTACTTC,CASSQGGAQETQYF,NA,TRBJ2-5,TRBV14,NA
TGTGCCAGCATCCCGCAGGGGAACACCGGGGAGCTGTTTTTT,CASIPQGNTGELFF,NA,TRBJ2-2,TRBV28,NA
TGTGCCAGCAGCGCCGGGACTAGCGGGGTGAAGAAGTACGAGCAGTACTTC,CASSAGTSGVKKYEQYF,NA,TRBJ2-7,TRBV7-9,TRBD2
TGCGCCAGCAGCTTGGGAGGGAGCTCCTATAATTCACCCCTCCACTTT,CASSLGGSSYNSPLHF,once,TRBJ1-6,TRBV5-1,NA
TGTGCCAGCAGCTCAAACCTAGCTGAGGACTACGAGCAGTACTTC,CASSSNLAEDYEQYF,NA,TRBJ2-7,TRBV11-2,NA
TGTGCCAGCAGCTCGGGACAGGGGTTCTACAATGAGCAGTTCTTC,CASSSGQGFYNEQFF,NA,TRBJ2-1,TRBV7-2,TRBD1
TGTGCCAGCAGCTTAGGAACTGGAAGGTGGGAGACCCAGTACTTC,CASSLGTGRWETQYF,once,TRBJ2-5,TRBV7-2,NA
TGTGCCAGCAGCCCAGAGGTTGGTGTACTGAACACTGAAGCTTTCTTT,CASSPEVGVLNTEAFF,NA,TRBJ1-1,TRBV11-2,NA
TGCGCCAGTACCTCCGGGACCCGGGCAGGGGAGCAGTACTTC,CASTSGTRAGEQYF,once,TRBJ2-7,TRBV10-2,NA
TGTGCCAGCAGATCCGGACAATTCGGGAATCAGCCCCAGCATTTT,CASRSGQFGNQPQHF,NA,TRBJ1-5,TRBV28,NA
TGCGCCAGCAGCCAAGATGGCGGAGGAAAGAACACTGAAGCTTTCTTT,CASSQDGGGKNTEAFF,NA,TRBJ1-1,TRBV4-3,NA
TGCAGCGCCCAGGGACAGATGAACACTGAAGCTTTCTTT,CSAQGQMNTEAFF,NA,TRBJ1-1,TRBV29-1,TRBD1
TGTGCCAGCTCACCAGGGCAGGCGAAAAACACCATATATTTT,CASSPGQAKNTIYF,NA,TRBJ1-3,TRBV18,NA
TGTGCCAGCAGTGTGGAAGCACCATGGGGTTATCGGCCCCAGCATTTT,CASSVEAPWGYRPQHF,NA,TRBJ1-5,TRBV25-1,NA
TGTGCCTGGAGCGGCCTCGGGGGTAGGGGACTGTTTTTT,CAWSGLGGRGLFF,few,TRBJ1-4,TRBV30,NA
TGCGCCAGCAGCTTGGGGATTTCCGGGACAGGGGGTTACGAGCAGTACTTC,CASSLGISGTGGYEQYF,NA,TRBJ2-7,TRBV5-1,TRBD1
TGCGCCAGCAGCTTGGATCCGGGGGTCCCAGAGACCCAGTACTTC,CASSLDPGVPETQYF,NA,TRBJ2-5,TRBV5-1,NA
TGTGCCAGTAGTATGAGGGGAGTCCAAGAGACCCAGTACTTC,CASSMRGVQETQYF,NA,TRBJ2-5,TRBV19,NA
TGTGCCAGCAGCGACAGAGGTCGGGAGCTGTTTTTT,CASSDRGRELFF,NA,TRBJ2-2,TRBV2,NA
TGTGCCAGCAGTTTATACCCTGGACTAGCCACCCGGGAGACCCAGTACTTC,CASSLYPGLATRETQYF,NA,TRBJ2-5,TRBV27,TRBD2
TGTGCCAGCAGTGAAGCAGAGACCCAGTACTTC,CASSEAETQYF,few,TRBJ2-5,TRBV2,NA
TGCGCCAGCAGCCTCGGGGGGGGCGCCGTCCATGAGCAGTTCTTC,CASSLGGGAVHEQFF,NA,TRBJ2-1,TRBV5-1,TRBD2
TGTGCCAGCAGCTTTTCAGCGGCTACGAGCTCCTACAATGAGCAGTTCTTC,CASSFSAATSSYNEQFF,NA,TRBJ2-1,TRBV7-8,NA
TGTGCCAGCTCGCCTTACCCCCGGGATCGGGGCACCGGGGAGCTGTTTTTT,CASSPYPRDRGTGELFF,once,TRBJ2-2,TRBV18,NA
TGTGCCAGCAGTTACGACAGGTATACCTACGAGCAGTACTTC,CASSYDRYTYEQYF,NA,TRBJ2-7,TRBV6-5,NA
TGTGCCATCAGTGCGTCTCAAGAGACCCAGTACTTC,CAISASQETQYF,NA,TRBJ2-5,TRBV10-3,NA
TGTGCCATCAGTGTCGGCGGGGGGGGCCTTCATACTAACTATGGCTACACCTTC,CAISVGGGGLHTNYGYTF,NA,TRBJ1-2,TRBV10-3,NA
TGCGCCAGCAGCCTACATGTATTACAGGGCCCTGAAGCTTTCTTT,CASSLHVLQGPEAFF,NA,TRBJ1-1,TRBV4-1,NA
TGTGCCAGCAGCCAAGGGGAGACGGTTAGTGAGCAGTTCTTC,CASSQGETVSEQFF,NA,TRBJ2-1,TRBV6-6,NA
TGTGCCAGTAGCTTGGGGGCTTCGTTGGCCTCTGGAAACACCATATATTTT,CASSLGASLASGNTIYF,NA,TRBJ1-3,TRBV19,NA
TGCGCCAGCTCGGCGCAGGGTGGTGAAAAACTGTTTTTT,CASSAQGGEKLFF,once,TRBJ1-4,TRBV5-1,NA
TGTGCCAGCTCACCAGCGGGGGGGAGCACAGATACGCAGTATTTT,CASSPAGGSTDTQYF,NA,TRBJ2-3,TRBV18,TRBD2
TGTGCCAGCAGTTCTTTACAGGGGACGTACTTC,CASSSLQGTYF,NA,TRBJ2-7,TRBV6-5,TRBD1
TGTGCCAGCAGGAACCTTGAAGCTTTCTTT,CASRNLEAFF,NA,TRBJ1-1,TRBV28,NA
TGTGCCTGGAGCCCGGGGGGGAAAGGCACTGAAGCTTTCTTT,CAWSPGGKGTEAFF,few,TRBJ1-1,TRBV30,NA
TGTGCCAGCAGCTCCCCGACCCCAGGGGCACGGGAGACCCAGTACTTC,CASSSPTPGARETQYF,NA,TRBJ2-5,TRBV7-9,NA
TGCGCCAGCAGCCAACGGTACGGGCCCTACGAGCAGTACTTC,CASSQRYGPYEQYF,NA,TRBJ2-7,TRBV4-1,NA
TGTGCCAGCAGCTCGGGACTCCTTAGCTCTGGAAACACCATATATTTT,CASSSGLLSSGNTIYF,NA,TRBJ1-3,TRBV7-2,NA
TGTGCCTGGAAAGCTCGTCCCCCCAGAAGCTACGAGCAGTACTTC,CAWKARPPRSYEQYF,NA,TRBJ2-7,TRBV30,NA
TGTGCCAGCAGCCCGGCCTATGGCTACACCTTC,CASSPAYGYTF,few,TRBJ1-2,TRBV7-2,NA
TGTGCCAGCAGCTTACGGGGGGGCGCGTCCGGAAACACCATATATTTT,CASSLRGGASGNTIYF,NA,TRBJ1-3,TRBV13,NA
TGCGCCAGCAGCCAAAGTAGGTCTAGGGCTGGGGCCAACGTCCTGACTTTC,CASSQSRSRAGANVLTF,NA,TRBJ2-6,TRBV4-1,NA
TGTGCCAGCAGCCAAGAGGTACAGTTCAATCAGCCCCAGCATTTT,CASSQEVQFNQPQHF,NA,TRBJ1-5,TRBV4-2,NA
TGTGCCAGCAGTTCGCCGGGGACAGGGGTCCAGCCCCAGCATTTT,CASSSPGTGVQPQHF,NA,TRBJ1-5,TRBV27,TRBD1
TGTGCCAGCAGTTTAAAGCGGGCCACCGGGGAGCTGTTTTTT,CASSLKRATGELFF,NA,TRBJ2-2,TRBV27,NA
TGTGCCAGCACCGGGACAGCCAATCAGCCCCAGCATTTT,CASTGTANQPQHF,few,TRBJ1-5,TRBV6-1,TRBD1
TGTGCCAGCAGCCCCGGGGGAGCCAAAAACATTCAGTACTTC,CASSPGGAKNIQYF,NA,TRBJ2-4,TRBV5-4,NA
TGTGCCAGCTCACCACAGGGGGCGCCTACCGGGGAGCTGTTTTTT,CASSPQGAPTGELFF,NA,TRBJ2-2,TRBV18,TRBD1
TGTGCCAGCAGCCTGGACCCCAGACAGATAGATGAAGCTTTCTTT,CASSLDPRQIDEAFF,once,TRBJ1-1,TRBV7-2,NA
TGTGCCAGCAGCTACAGGGGCGAGCAGTACTTC,CASSYRGEQYF,once,TRBJ2-7,TRBV13,TRBD1